Following are 9 T cell receptor beta chains from one sample sequenced in a study of T cell repertoires in cytomegalovirus infection. Using its own MiXCR run on the reads, TCRdb lists one record per CDR3 protein. The table includes 200,000 to 300,000 distinct CDR3 sequences, about 13% detected once. Source material: PBMCs. These receptors originate from a human donor in good health (CMV status not recorded). Some clones in this sample may be carry-over from other donors' samples.

This clonotype has more than one count but fewer than ten. V is TRBV14 and J is TRBJ2-1, with 11 bases lining up with TRBD2. V was pared by 1 base and J by 2 bases, with 4 bases of the junction left unmatched. The CDR3 covers 17 residues. Germline V gene data show CDR1 as SGHDN and CDR2 as FVKESK. The CDR3 reads CASSQGLAGGPYNEQFF. CDR3 coding DNA: TGTGCCAGCAGCCAAGGGCTAGCGGGGGGCCCCTACAATGAGCAGTTCTTC.

This clonotype was seen a handful of times. The chain is built from TRBV6-6 and TRBJ2-7, with TRBD2 identical over 8 bases. Germline V gene lookup returns CDR1 MNHNY and CDR2 SVGAGI (reference sequence). The CDR3 runs 15 residues. Losses at the gene ends were 4 bases for V and 6 bases for J; bases not matched to a gene: 11. This chain's CDR3 is CASSLKSGGGSEQYF. CDR3 sequence (DNA): TGTGCCAGCAGTTTGAAAAGCGGGGGAGGCTCCGAGCAGTACTTC.

Many counts were recorded for this clonotype. The J gene is TRBJ1-2, the V gene TRBV7-9, with a weak D call TRBD1 (5 bases). CDR3 length: 15 amino acids. Between the trimmed V and J ends, which lost 5 bases and 6 bases, there was a span of 19 bases. Germline values: CDR1 SEHNR, CDR2 FQNEAQ (reference sequence). In DNA form, the CDR3 reads TGTGCCAGCAGCCAATACTTAGACACGGACAATGGCTACACCTTC. Protein: CASSQYLDTDNGYTF.

About this clonotype itself: An end of the junction does not agree with germline; a read error may underlie this. This chain joins TRBV7-6 and TRBJ1-1, with no clear D. Germline values: CDR1 SGHVS, CDR2 FNYEAQ. The CDR3 runs to 12 residues. The CDR3 region has the DNA TGTGCCAGAAGCTTTGCGGACGGTGAAGCTTTCTTT. Amino acid sequence: CARSFADGEAFF.

In its sample, this clonotype was seen a few times. This chain joins TRBV7-2 and TRBJ2-1; D not certain. CDR3 length equals 14 residues. Trimming stripped 3 bases from V and 9 bases from J, with 15 bases between. From germline, CDR1 is SGHTA and CDR2 FQGNSA. The CDR3 here is CASSLHPGFLEQFF. CDR3 DNA sequence: TGTGCCAGCAGCTTGCACCCCGGGTTTCTTGAGCAGTTCTTC.

This clonotype was recorded at least ten times. V is TRBV19 and J is TRBJ2-3; D not resolved. The CDR3 has 16 amino acids. Germline lookup yields CDR1 LNHDA and CDR2 SQIVND (reference sequence). The ends were cut back, 5 bases at V and 0 bases at J, with 15 bases in the middle. CDR3 DNA: TGTGCCAGTAGTCCCCTCAAGGTGTCGAGCACAGATACGCAGTATTTT. Amino acid sequence: CASSPLKVSSTDTQYF.

This clonotype was detected ten times or more. The V and J genes are TRBV28 and TRBJ2-1; 10 bases are shared with TRBD1. The CDR3 spans 14 residues. Per the germline V gene, CDR1 is MDHEN and CDR2 is SYDVKM. Unmatched junction bases numbered 7, after V lost 6 bases and J lost 8 bases. The CDR3 loop reads CASSTPGTGDEQFF. The CDR3 DNA follows: TGTGCCAGCAGCACCCCTGGGACAGGGGATGAGCAGTTCTTC. The variable domain in full, with the rest retrieved from reference TRBV28 and TRBJ2-1, is DVKVTQSSRYLVKRTGEKVFLECVQDMDHENMFWYRQDPGLGLRLIYFSYDVKMKEKGDIPEGYSVSREKKERFSLILESASTNQTSMYLCASSTPGTGDEQFFGPGTRLTVL.

This clonotype was recorded at least ten times. V is TRBV7-2 and J is TRBJ2-1; 8 bases map to TRBD2. V lost 5 bases, J lost 5 bases, and 5 bases stayed unmatched. From germline, CDR1 is SGHTA and CDR2 FQGNSA. The CDR3 is 14 residues long. The CDR3 loop is CASSASGGNNEQFF. The CDR3 DNA is TGTGCCAGCAGCGCAAGCGGGGGAAACAATGAGCAGTTCTTC.

This clonotype was counted once. Its ends do not fully match the called genes, so a read error is possible. The J gene is TRBJ1-2, the V gene TRBV12-3 or TRBV12-4; 7 nucleotides line up with TRBD1. This CDR3 region has 16 residues. CDR3: CASSPRNAGDRGGYNF. The CDR3 DNA is TGTGCCAGCAGTCCAAGAAATGCAGGCGACAGAGGGGGCTACAACTTC.